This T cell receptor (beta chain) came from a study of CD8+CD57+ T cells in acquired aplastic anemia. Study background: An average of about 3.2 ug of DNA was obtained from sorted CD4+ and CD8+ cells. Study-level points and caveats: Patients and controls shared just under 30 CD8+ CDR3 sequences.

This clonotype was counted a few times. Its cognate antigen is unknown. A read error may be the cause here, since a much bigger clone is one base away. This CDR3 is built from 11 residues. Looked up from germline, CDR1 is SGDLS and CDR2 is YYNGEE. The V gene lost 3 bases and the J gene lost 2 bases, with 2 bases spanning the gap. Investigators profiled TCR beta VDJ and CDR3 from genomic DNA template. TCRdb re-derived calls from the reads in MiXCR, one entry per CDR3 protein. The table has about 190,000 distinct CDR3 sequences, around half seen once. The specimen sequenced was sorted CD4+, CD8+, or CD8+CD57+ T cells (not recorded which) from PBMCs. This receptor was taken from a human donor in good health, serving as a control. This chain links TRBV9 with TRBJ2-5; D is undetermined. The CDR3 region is CASSAQETQYF. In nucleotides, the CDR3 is TGTGCCAGCAGCGCTCAAGAGACCCAGTACTTC.